This TCR beta chain was profiled in a study of OX40 agonist ivuxolimab in advanced cancers. Study information: The study treated patients with ivuxolimab, an agonistic anti-OX40 (CD134) antibody. Study results and limitations: Low normalized T-cell clonal expansion also characterized some of the nonresponders. Researchers report that CD8+ T cells had, on average, more expanded clones than CD4+.

The ends were cut back, 6 bases at V and 8 bases at J, with 7 bases in the middle. The CDR3 sequence is 10 residues long. From germline, CDR1 is MNHEY and CDR2 SVGAGI. Assay: immunoSEQ multiplex PCR; the TCRdb copy retains only in-frame clones and omits some. The data contain about 94,000 clones, 80% to 90% of them singletons. Researchers took blood at baseline, on cycle 4 day 1, and on cycle 7 day 1. This clone was recorded only once. Its antigen remains unidentified. Material: CD4+ or CD8+ T cells sorted from blood, obtained in a trial of the OX40 agonist ivuxolimab. This receptor was taken from an adult with an advanced solid tumor such as melanoma, head and neck, liver or kidney cancer. The chain uses TRBV6-5 and TRBJ1-2; D is ambiguous. CDR3 in amino acids: CASSPGGYTF. For the CDR3, the DNA is TGTGCCAGCAGCCCGGGGGGCTACACCTTC.